Below, 12 T cell receptor beta chains from the same sample are listed, as sequenced in a study of shared clonotypes between healthy human individuals (dated by TCRdb to 2020 to 2022). CD8 naive samples were CD45RO-negative cells positively selected for CCR7, giving a CD45RA+CCR7+ population that excluded TemRA cells. The library was generated by the immunoSEQ multiplex PCR assay. TCRdb provides this immuneACCESS table in a form limited to in-frame rearrangements. Some clones are lacking; in checked studies, under half of them reflect an unresolved V gene, and why the rest are absent is not known. In all, the sample holds about 600,000 clones, and around 95% of those were seen once. The ten biggest clones cover roughly 0.1% of the sample. The sequenced material came from naive CD8+ T cells sorted from blood. The meaning of the sample's cell subset or site label: CD45RA+CCR7+. These receptor sequences come from a woman in her 30s in good health.

This chain uses TRBV5-6 with TRBJ2-1; D gene ambiguous. This CDR3 spans 13 amino acids. The germline V gene has CDR1 SGHDT and CDR2 YYEEEE. V was clipped by 0 bases and J by 10 bases, with 11 bases between them. CDR3: CASSLAHIREQFF. As DNA, the CDR3 is TGTGCCAGCAGCTTGGCCCACATCAGGGAGCAGTTCTTC.

Turning to this clone: Additional DNA sequences in this sample encode the identical CDR3. The chain combines TRBV7-8 with TRBJ2-7; no definite D call. The CDR3 is made up of 14 amino acids. Germline V lookup: CDR1 SGHVS, CDR2 FQNEAQ. Trimming took 2 bases from V and 0 from J, leaving 8 bases between them. The CDR3 is CASSLFETSYEQYF. The CDR3 coding sequence is TGTGCCAGCAGCTTATTCGAGACCTCCTACGAGCAGTACTTC.

The chain couples TRBV5-6 to TRBJ1-2; the D gene is possibly TRBD1 (6 bases). Germline values: CDR1 SGHDT, CDR2 YYEEEE. V was trimmed by 3 bases and J by 4 bases, leaving 19 bases between them. There are 16 residues in the CDR3. The CDR3 DNA follows: TGTGCCAGCAGCTCGCCCAACAGGGTCCCCCTCTATGGCTACACCTTC. It is translated as CASSSPNRVPLYGYTF.

The chain uses TRBV5-5 and TRBJ2-7; 10 bases match TRBD2. Germline values: CDR1 SGHKS, CDR2 YYEKEE (reference sequence). V lost 4 bases, J lost 6 bases, and 4 bases stayed unmatched. The CDR3 totals 13 residues. CDR3 protein: CASSNRTSGEQYF. The CDR3 DNA is TGTGCCAGCAGCAACAGGACTAGCGGCGAGCAGTACTTC. The complete variable domain, with remaining parts taken from reference TRBV5-5 and TRBJ2-7, reads DAGVTQSPTHLIKTRGQQVTLRCSPISGHKSVSWYQQVLGQGPQFIFQYYEKEERGRGNFPDRFSARQFPNYSSELNVNALLLGDSALYLCASSNRTSGEQYFGPGTRLTVT.

This chain uses TRBV19 with TRBJ2-3; D gene unclear. The CDR3 consists of 14 residues. The V gene's germline CDR1 is LNHDA and CDR2 SQIVND (reference sequence). V was clipped by 3 bases and J by 2 bases, with 9 bases between them. The CDR3 is CASSIDTNTDTQYF. The DNA of the CDR3 is TGTGCCAGTAGTATTGACACTAACACAGATACGCAGTATTTT.

The chain uses TRBV5-1 and TRBJ2-1, with a tentative D call TRBD1 (5 bases). The CDR3 runs to 16 residues. The V end lost 3 bases, the J end lost 2 bases, and 15 bases lay between the germline ends. The germline CDR1 and CDR2 sequences are SGHRS and YFSETQ. The CDR3 protein is CASSWGPTSTYNEQFF. As DNA, the CDR3 is TGCGCCAGCAGCTGGGGCCCCACCAGTACCTACAATGAGCAGTTCTTC.

The chain uses TRBV19 and TRBJ1-2; 8 positions agree with TRBD1. This CDR3 has 14 amino acids. After removal of 10 bases from V and 4 bases from J, the junction contained 11 bases not matched to a gene. Germline V CDR1 and CDR2: LNHDA, SQIVND (reference sequence). As DNA, the CDR3 is TGTGCCACTAGAGAGGGGACAGGTCGCTATGGCTACACCTTC. Translated, it gives CATREGTGRYGYTF.

This chain uses TRBV7-6 with TRBJ2-2; D may be TRBD1 (5 bases). Deletions cut 2 bases from V and 4 bases from J, with 23 bases between. Germline CDR1 SGHVS, CDR2 FNYEAQ. The CDR3 sequence is 19 residues long. CDR3 nucleotide sequence: TGTGCCAGCAGCTTACTCGACAGCCCTGAAGGTGCGTTCACCGGGGAGCTGTTTTTT. As protein: CASSLLDSPEGAFTGELFF.

The chain is built from TRBV27 and TRBJ2-1; D unclear. This CDR3 is built from 12 residues. V was pared by 8 bases and J by 5 bases, with 10 bases between. CDR1 MNHEY and CDR2 SMNVEV come from the germline V gene (reference sequence). DNA of the CDR3: TGTGCCAGCGGGTCCGTCCACAATGAGCAGTTCTTC. This translates into CASGSVHNEQFF.

The genes are TRBV6-5 and TRBJ2-7; no clear D. The germline V and J ends were trimmed by 3 bases and 4 bases, with 10 bases remaining between them. Germline CDR1 MNHEY, CDR2 SVGAGI. CDR3 size: 13 residues. Written as DNA, the CDR3 is TGTGCCAGCAGTTATGCAGACGGGTACGAGCAGTACTTC. Translated: CASSYADGYEQYF.

The chain has TRBV28 and TRBJ2-7; 10 bases fit TRBD2. This CDR3 contains 15 residues. With V trimmed by 3 bases and J by 12 bases, 14 bases remained unmatched. Germline V lookup: CDR1 MDHEN, CDR2 SYDVKM. CDR3: CASSLGSGRASGAYF. The CDR3 coding sequence is TGTGCCAGCAGTTTGGGGAGCGGGAGGGCCTCGGGAGCGTACTTC.

The chain couples TRBV19 to TRBJ2-1; D is perhaps TRBD2 (7 bases). Trimming took off 3 bases at V and 4 bases at J, with 13 bases between the two ends. From germline, CDR1 is LNHDA and CDR2 SQIVND (reference sequence). CDR3 length equals 15 residues. This CDR3 reads CASSITGGEYNEQFF. The CDR3 DNA reads as TGTGCCAGTAGTATTACGGGGGGCGAATACAATGAGCAGTTCTTC. Full variable domain (missing parts from reference TRBV19 and TRBJ2-1): DGGITQSPKYLFRKEGQNVTLSCEQNLNHDAMYWYRQDPGQGLRLIYYSQIVNDFQKGDIAEGYSVSREKKESFPLTVTSAQKNPTAFYLCASSITGGEYNEQFFGPGTRLTVL.